This TCR beta chain was sequenced in a study of molecular identifiers for immune sequencing clone quantification (dated by TCRdb to about 2018). Notes on the research overall: In a replicate experiment, RNA from around 20,000 or 100,000 naive CD8 T cells was split into five aliquots, four of which were sequenced. The study was a methods study using CD8 T cells to benchmark molecular-identifier clustering-based TCR repertoire sequencing (MIDCIRS) and TCR RNA copy counting. Overall study results and their limits: Highly expanded clone sizes could be underestimated because identical TCR molecules may share a barcode. The naive libraries included spiked-in Jurkat TCR RNA (about nine copies' worth), and this Jurkat TCR RNA is not part of the donor repertoire. Approximately 3.1 recovered TCR RNA copies per cell were obtained by modeling, versus approximately 10 by digital PCR, implying a capture efficiency of about 30%. In CMV-specific effector cells, clones with more than 20 RNA copies contained over 99% of molecules, whereas in naive cells such clones contained under 1% of molecules. When barcode sub-clustering was omitted, TCR diversity was inflated by chimeric consensus sequences, with chimeras reaching as high as 47%. A single cell's worth of spiked-in Jurkat TCR RNA was reported detectable even among one million naive CD8 T cells.

As encoded in the germline V gene, CDR1 is SGHVS while CDR2 is FQNEAQ. Spanning cysteine to phenylalanine, the CDR3 consists of 17 amino acids. Only the CDR3 part of the read is kept: 51 bases, read in frame from the first base. V ends up 4 bases short and J 4 bases short, with an unmatched junction base count of 9. Many counts were recorded for this clonotype. Its specific antigen is unknown. No quality values exist for individual bases; no much larger clone is one base distant. The method behind the library was PCR. Sequencer: Illumina HiSeq 4000. Bulk TCR libraries were generated as previously described, with the TCR primers listed in Table S5 used. Total RNA was purified with the Qiagen AllPrep DNA/RNA kit. Reads from multiple sequencing runs of the same library were pooled before analysis. Regarding the original processing steps: Reads were retained only if their TCR constant sequence matched exactly, and those retained reads were trimmed to 150 nt and grouped according to their 12-nt molecular barcodes. Reads in each barcode group were sub-clustered using a 15% Levenshtein threshold, and a quality-weighted consensus sequence was built for each RNA molecule. Non-functional sequences were filtered out, along with any lower-count sequence sitting one edit away from another sequence. Based on fitting two negative binomial distributions, any barcode sub-cluster with under 20% of the maximum read count was discarded. TCRdb reprocessing: public reads trimmed at Q25 with fastp, clones called with MiXCR, in-frame beta chains kept. A single entry per CDR3 protein holds the most common genes and DNA from its merged rows. The V and J calls were determined by TCRdb, not by the authors. The sample table holds around 65,000 distinct CDR3 sequences, of which roughly 18% were seen once. Around 1.5% of the sample lies in the top ten.

Libraries of naive CD8 T cells were generated from roughly 20,000 to 1,000,000 sorted cells, with 10%, 30% or 50% of the purified RNA used. Naive CD8 T cells, defined as CD8+CD4-CCR7+CD45RA+, were FACS-sorted into RLT Plus buffer on a BD FACSAria II. To test detection sensitivity, Jurkat RNA equivalent to more than 8 TCR copies was spiked into samples of about 18,000-1,000,000 naive CD8 T cells. Enrichment of CD8 T cells was performed with RosetteSep CD8+ T Cell Enrichment Cocktail and Ficoll-Paque, after which ACK red cell lysis was carried out. Sequenced sample: naive CD8+ T cells from blood, with Jurkat cell RNA spiked in. Per the publication, the cell subset or site label means: FACS-sorted CD8+CD4-CCR7+CD45RA+ naive T cells. The receptor was derived from a human donor in good health. Some libraries in this study had Jurkat cell RNA spiked in. This receptor chain uses TRBV7-8 and TRBJ1-6, with 8 junctional bases fitting TRBD1. Read as DNA, the sequence is TGTGCCAGCAGCTCCCAGGGGGCTGTTGATTATAATTCACCCCTCCACTTT. Translation gives CASSSQGAVDYNSPLHF.